The 14 T cell receptor beta chains reported below all come from one sample, sequenced in a study of identifying expanded T cells in peripheral blood. Assay used: immunoSEQ multiplex PCR; TCRdb lists only in-frame clones, some missing. The sample lists 85,000 to 90,000 clones; roughly 86% were seen once. Material: blood. These receptors all come from a person aged 18 to 75 in good health.

The V call is TRBV10-3, the J call TRBJ2-2, with D hard to call. Germline CDR1 is ENHRY and CDR2 is SYGVKD. Trimming left V 6 bases short and J 5 bases short, with 10 bases between. This CDR3 spans 13 amino acids. The chain's CDR3 is CAIRTSGTGELFF. The CDR3 nucleotides read TGTGCCATCAGGACAAGTGGAACCGGGGAGCTGTTTTTT.

The genes are TRBV19 and TRBJ1-1; tentative D call: TRBD1 (5 bases). The CDR3 is made up of 14 amino acids. V was pared by 6 bases and J by 8 bases, with 19 bases between. The germline gives CDR1 LNHDA, CDR2 SQIVND (reference sequence). As DNA, the CDR3 is TGTGCCAGTAGAGCAACAGGTGTGGTACCCGAAGCTTTCTTT. Protein product: CASRATGVVPEAFF.

This sequence joins TRBV9 and TRBJ2-3; D possibly corresponds to TRBD1 (6 bases). The CDR3 covers 13 residues. Trimming shortened V by 7 bases and J by 1 base, and 10 bases separated the two germline ends. Per the germline V gene, CDR1 is SGDLS and CDR2 is YYNGEE. The CDR3 bases are TGTGCCAGCTCCAGGGGTGGCACAGATACGCAGTATTTT. Encoded protein: CASSRGGTDTQYF.

The gene calls are TRBV2 and TRBJ1-3; D might be TRBD1 (6 bases). Germline V lookup: CDR1 SNHLY, CDR2 FYNNEI. The length of the CDR3 is 16 residues. Deletions cut 5 bases from V and 0 bases from J, with 14 bases between. The CDR3 DNA reads as TGTGCCAGCAGTTCCGGGACACGGGTCTCTGGAAACACCATATATTTT. Amino acid sequence: CASSSGTRVSGNTIYF.

The chain uses TRBV6-6 and TRBJ2-7; D gene uncertain. The CDR3 is 12 amino acids. The germline V gene has CDR1 MNHNY and CDR2 SVGAGI (reference sequence). Trimming took 6 bases from V and 4 from J, leaving 10 bases between them. CDR3 in DNA: TGTGCCAGCAGAATAGACACTTACGAGCAGTACTTC. Protein sequence: CASRIDTYEQYF.

This clone was picked up one time. The chain couples TRBV7-3 to TRBJ1-1; no reliable D call. CDR1 is SGHTA, CDR2 FQGTGA, per germline. The CDR3 spans 16 residues. Trimming took off 4 bases at V and 1 base at J, with 16 bases between the two ends. The CDR3 reads CASSWTLTRQNTEAFF. CDR3 DNA: TGTGCCAGCAGCTGGACCTTGACCCGACAGAACACTGAAGCTTTCTTT.

The rearrangement uses TRBV5-6 and TRBJ2-3; D perhaps matches TRBD1 (5 bases). Trimming removed 4 bases from V and 2 bases from J, with 17 bases in between. CDR1 is SGHDT and CDR2 is YYEEEE in the germline V gene. The CDR3 runs to 16 residues. The CDR3 DNA sequence: TGTGCCAGCAGCATGGCCAGGGAATTTTTCACAGATACGCAGTATTTT. This gives the protein CASSMAREFFTDTQYF.

This sequence joins TRBV5-6 and TRBJ2-7, with TRBD1 matching 10 bases. The CDR3 is 15 residues long. The junction had 4 bases not matched to a gene; V was cut back by 4 bases and J by 0 bases. Per the germline V gene, CDR1 is SGHDT and CDR2 is YYEEEE. CDR3 sequence reads: CASSLDRGHSYEQYF. The DNA for the CDR3 is TGTGCCAGCAGCCTCGACAGGGGGCACTCCTACGAGCAGTACTTC.

The chain recombines TRBV14 with TRBJ2-7; D uncertain. The germline V gene has CDR1 SGHDN and CDR2 FVKESK. The CDR3 has 14 residues. Trimming stripped 1 base from V and 4 bases from J, with 11 bases between. The CDR3 region has the DNA TGTGCCAGCAGCCAAGGGAATGGCCGTTACGAGCAGTACTTC. Its translation: CASSQGNGRYEQYF.

This chain links TRBV7-9 with TRBJ2-5; D is unresolved. The CDR3 spans 13 residues. Germline V gene lookup returns CDR1 SEHNR and CDR2 FQNEAQ (reference sequence). V was pared by 1 base and J by 5 bases, with 8 bases between. The CDR3 reads CASSLGPWETQYF. The CDR3 DNA follows: TGTGCCAGCAGCTTAGGACCTTGGGAGACCCAGTACTTC.

The chain recombines TRBV4-1 with TRBJ1-4; TRBD1 aligns across 9 bases. Germline CDR1 and CDR2: MGHRA and YSYEKL. CDR3 length: 15 residues. V lost 2 bases to trimming and J lost 11 bases; unmatched junction nucleotides: 9. Here the CDR3 reads CASSQRDREARKLFF. DNA for the CDR3: TGCGCCAGCAGCCAAAGGGACAGGGAAGCTCGGAAACTGTTTTTT.

The chain is built from TRBV5-6 and TRBJ2-3, with 7 bases matching TRBD1. The trim removed 1 base at V and 4 bases at J, leaving 12 bases unmatched. The CDR3 extends over 17 amino acids. The germline CDR1 and CDR2 sequences are SGHDT and YYEEEE. CDR3 residues: CASSLKLGRGSSDTQYF. The CDR3 region has the DNA TGTGCCAGCAGCTTGAAGTTGGGCAGGGGGTCTTCAGATACGCAGTATTTT.

This clone counts as medium-sized (0.01 to 0.1%). V and J are TRBV6-4 and TRBJ2-2; 9 positions agree with TRBD2. Losses at the gene ends were 2 bases for V and 2 bases for J; bases not matched to a gene: 0. This CDR3 has 15 residues. The germline V gene has CDR1 MRHNA and CDR2 SNTAGT. The CDR3 reads CASSDGTSNTGELFF. The CDR3 DNA sequence: TGTGCCAGCAGTGACGGGACTAGCAACACCGGGGAGCTGTTTTTT.

This rearrangement joins TRBV29-1 to TRBJ2-2; D perhaps matches TRBD1 (6 bases). In germline, CDR1 is SQVTM, CDR2 ANQGSEA. This CDR3 region has 14 residues. The germline V and J ends were trimmed by 3 bases and 1 base, with 9 bases remaining between them. The CDR3 DNA is TGCAGCGTTGATGGCAGGGGGAACACCGGGGAGCTGTTTTTT. Its translation: CSVDGRGNTGELFF.